These 2 T cell receptor beta chains share one sample of origin, sequenced in a study of cytomegalovirus exposure and HLA in healthy donors. PCR was performed using 60 Vbeta and 13 Jbeta primers. Sequencing used immunoSEQ multiplex PCR; TCRdb keeps in-frame clones, though not all of them. The sample consists of under 100,000 clones, 70% to 80% of them appearing once. Material for sequencing was PBMCs. The receptors shown here come from a man aged 25-40 years in good health and CMV-seronegative.

The chain has TRBV28 and TRBJ1-2; TRBD1 is a possible D gene (6 bases). V was cut by 7 bases and J by 9 bases, with 24 bases left in between. The CDR3 contains 15 residues. Germline-derived CDR1 and CDR2 are MDHEN and SYDVKM. CDR3 in amino acids: CASTDSGGLPIRYTF. The DNA for the CDR3 is TGTGCCAGCACGGACTCGGGGGGCCTCCCTATACGCTACACCTTC.

The J gene is TRBJ1-1, the V gene TRBV4-1; 8 nucleotides align to TRBD1. V was pared by 2 bases and J by 9 bases, with 11 bases of the junction left unmatched. Germline loops: CDR1 MGHRA, CDR2 YSYEKL. The CDR3 loop spans 15 amino acids. CDR3 in DNA: TGCGCCAGCAGCCAATATGCAGGGGGCGAAGTTAAAGCTTTCTTT. It encodes CASSQYAGGEVKAFF.